The sequence of this T cell receptor beta chain was determined in a study of control samples from healthy donors and cancer patients. CDR1 and CDR2 (germline): MNHEY, SMNVEV (reference sequence). Trimming stripped 5 bases from V and 5 bases from J, with 13 bases between. The CDR3 covers 13 residues. Profiling relied on immunoSEQ multiplex PCR, and the TCRdb table lists in-frame clones only, not all of them. The top ten hold 12% of the sample, which has about 160,000 clones, roughly 89% seen once. This sequence originates from a man aged 25-40 years in good health. The sequenced sample was blood. The chain combines TRBV27 with TRBJ2-7; a possible D gene is TRBD2 (6 bases). CDR3 residues: CASSARRRDEQYF. Here the CDR3 DNA reads TGTGCCAGCAGTGCCCGGCGGAGGGACGAGCAGTACTTC.